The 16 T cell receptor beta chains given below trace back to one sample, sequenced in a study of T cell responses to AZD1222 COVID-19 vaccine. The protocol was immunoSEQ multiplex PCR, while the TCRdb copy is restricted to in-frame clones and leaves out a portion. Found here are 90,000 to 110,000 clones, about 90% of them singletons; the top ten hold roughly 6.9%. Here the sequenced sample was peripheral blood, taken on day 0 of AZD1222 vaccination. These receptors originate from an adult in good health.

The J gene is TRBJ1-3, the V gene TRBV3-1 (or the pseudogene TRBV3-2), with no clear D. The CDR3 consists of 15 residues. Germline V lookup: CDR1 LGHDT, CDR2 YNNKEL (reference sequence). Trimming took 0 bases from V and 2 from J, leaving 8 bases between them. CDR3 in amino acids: CASSQDTVTGNTIYF. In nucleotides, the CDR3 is TGTGCCAGCAGCCAAGACACGGTTACTGGAAACACCATATATTTT.

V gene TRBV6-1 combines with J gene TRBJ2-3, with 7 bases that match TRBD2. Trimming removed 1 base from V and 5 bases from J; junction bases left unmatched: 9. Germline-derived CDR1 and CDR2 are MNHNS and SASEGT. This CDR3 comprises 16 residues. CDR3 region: CASSEVGGIGLDTQYF. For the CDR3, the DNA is TGTGCCAGCAGTGAAGTGGGAGGGATCGGCTTAGATACGCAGTATTTT.

The CDR3 coding sequence is TGTGCCAGTGCTCGGGGACCCCACGACGAGCAGTACTTC. Encoded protein: CASARGPHDEQYF. J is TRBJ2-7 and V is TRBV19; D assignment may be TRBD1 or TRBD2 (5 bases each). The CDR3 runs to 13 residues. Germline V gene sequence: CDR1 LNHDA, CDR2 SQIVND (reference sequence). Between the trimmed V and J ends, which lost 8 bases and 5 bases, there was a span of 16 bases.

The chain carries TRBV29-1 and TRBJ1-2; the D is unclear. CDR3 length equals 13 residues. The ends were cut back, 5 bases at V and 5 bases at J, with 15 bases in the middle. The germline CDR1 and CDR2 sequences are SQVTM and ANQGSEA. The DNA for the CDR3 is TGCAGCGTTACTCTCCAGGTTTCATATGGCTACACCTTC. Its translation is CSVTLQVSYGYTF.

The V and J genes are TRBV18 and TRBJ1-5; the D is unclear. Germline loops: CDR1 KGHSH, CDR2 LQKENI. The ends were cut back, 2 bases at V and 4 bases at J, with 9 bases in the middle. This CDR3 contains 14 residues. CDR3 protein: CASSPGPPNQPQHF. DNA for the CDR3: TGTGCCAGCTCACCAGGGCCTCCGAATCAGCCCCAGCATTTT.

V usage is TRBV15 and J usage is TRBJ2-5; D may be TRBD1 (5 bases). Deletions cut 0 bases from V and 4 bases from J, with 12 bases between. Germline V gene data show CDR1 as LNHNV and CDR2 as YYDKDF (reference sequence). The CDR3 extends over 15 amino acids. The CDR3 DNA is TGTGCCACCAGCAGAGACTGGACAACCCCAGAGACCCAGTACTTC. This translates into CATSRDWTTPETQYF.

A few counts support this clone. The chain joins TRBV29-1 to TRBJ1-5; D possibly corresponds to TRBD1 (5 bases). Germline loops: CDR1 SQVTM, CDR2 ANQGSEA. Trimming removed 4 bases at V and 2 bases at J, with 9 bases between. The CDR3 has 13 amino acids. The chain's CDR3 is CSVGGGGNQPQHF. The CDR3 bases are TGCAGCGTTGGGGGAGGGGGCAATCAGCCCCAGCATTTT.

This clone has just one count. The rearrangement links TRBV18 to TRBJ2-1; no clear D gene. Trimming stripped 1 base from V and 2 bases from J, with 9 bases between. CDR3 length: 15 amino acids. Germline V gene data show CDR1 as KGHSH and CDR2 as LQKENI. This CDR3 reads CASSPQDRTYNEQFF. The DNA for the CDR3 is TGTGCCAGCTCACCACAGGACCGGACCTACAATGAGCAGTTCTTC.

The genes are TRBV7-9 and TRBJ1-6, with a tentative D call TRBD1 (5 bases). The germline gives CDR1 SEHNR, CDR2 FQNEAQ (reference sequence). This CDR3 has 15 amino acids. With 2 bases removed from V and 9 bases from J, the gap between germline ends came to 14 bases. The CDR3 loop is CASSLRPGESSPLHF. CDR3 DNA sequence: TGTGCCAGCAGCTTACGACCGGGGGAAAGTTCACCCCTCCACTTT.

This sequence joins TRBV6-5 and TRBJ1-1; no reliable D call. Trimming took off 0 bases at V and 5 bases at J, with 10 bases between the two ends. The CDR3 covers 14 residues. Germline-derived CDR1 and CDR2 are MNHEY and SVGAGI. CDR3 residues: CASSYSSRETEAFF. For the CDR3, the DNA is TGTGCCAGCAGTTACTCGTCCCGGGAAACTGAAGCTTTCTTT.

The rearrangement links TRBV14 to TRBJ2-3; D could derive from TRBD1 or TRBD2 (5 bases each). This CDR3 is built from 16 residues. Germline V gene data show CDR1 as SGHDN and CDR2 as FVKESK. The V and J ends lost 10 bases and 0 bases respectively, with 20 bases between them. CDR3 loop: CATSGSAALSTDTQYF. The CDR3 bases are TGTGCCACCTCAGGGAGCGCCGCCCTCAGCACAGATACGCAGTATTTT.

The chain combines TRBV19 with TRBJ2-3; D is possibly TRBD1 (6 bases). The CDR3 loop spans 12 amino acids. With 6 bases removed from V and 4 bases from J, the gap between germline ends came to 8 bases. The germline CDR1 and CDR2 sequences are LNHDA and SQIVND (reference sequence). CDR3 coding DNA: TGTGCCAGTAGCGGACAGTCAGATACGCAGTATTTT. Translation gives CASSGQSDTQYF.

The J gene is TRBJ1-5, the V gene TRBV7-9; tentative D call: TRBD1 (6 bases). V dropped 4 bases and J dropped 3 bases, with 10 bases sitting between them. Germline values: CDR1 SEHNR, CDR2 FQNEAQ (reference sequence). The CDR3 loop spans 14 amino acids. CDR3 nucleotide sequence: TGTGCCAGCAGCTCAGGGGCGTCCAATCAGCCCCAGCATTTT. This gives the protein CASSSGASNQPQHF.

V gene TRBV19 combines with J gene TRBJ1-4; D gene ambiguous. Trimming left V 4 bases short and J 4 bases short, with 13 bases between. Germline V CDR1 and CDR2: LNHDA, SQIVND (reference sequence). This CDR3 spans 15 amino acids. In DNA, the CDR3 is TGTGCCAGTAGTAAAGGTCCAGCGTTTAATGAAAAACTGTTTTTT. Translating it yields CASSKGPAFNEKLFF.

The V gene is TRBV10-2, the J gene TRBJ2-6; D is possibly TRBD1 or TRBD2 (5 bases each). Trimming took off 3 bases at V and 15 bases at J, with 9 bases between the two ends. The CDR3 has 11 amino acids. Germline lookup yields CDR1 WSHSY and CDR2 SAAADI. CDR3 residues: CASSDQGDLTF. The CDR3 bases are TGCGCCAGCAGTGACCAGGGAGACCTGACTTTC.

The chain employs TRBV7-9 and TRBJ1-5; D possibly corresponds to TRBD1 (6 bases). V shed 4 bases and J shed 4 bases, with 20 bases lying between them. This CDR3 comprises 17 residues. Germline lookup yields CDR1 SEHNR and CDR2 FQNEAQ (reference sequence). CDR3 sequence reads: CASSSYSYRVGNQPQHF. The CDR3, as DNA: TGTGCCAGCAGCTCCTATTCCTACAGGGTGGGGAATCAGCCCCAGCATTTT.